The 2 T cell receptor beta chains in this list originate from one sample, sequenced in a study of OX40 agonist ivuxolimab in advanced cancers. Library method: the immunoSEQ multiplex PCR assay. Held by TCRdb, this immuneACCESS table contains in-frame sequences only and omits some clones. Under half of the omission traces to an unresolved V gene where checked; the cause of the rest is unknown. Within this sample are about 120,000 clones, with approximately 90% of them counted one time only. 0.27% of the sample comes from the top ten. The material was CD4+ or CD8+ T cells sorted from blood, obtained in a trial of the OX40 agonist ivuxolimab. The receptors were gathered from an adult with an advanced solid tumor such as melanoma, head and neck, liver or kidney cancer.

V usage is TRBV30 and J usage is TRBJ1-6; tentative D call: TRBD1 (6 bases). Germline V gene lookup returns CDR1 GTSNPN and CDR2 SVGIG (reference sequence). V lost 4 bases, J lost 7 bases, and 17 bases lay in between. The CDR3 has 15 residues. The CDR3 loop reads CAWTDGRGRNSPLHF. In DNA form, the CDR3 reads TGTGCCTGGACTGATGGGAGGGGGAGAAATTCACCCCTCCACTTT. The full variable domain, in which reference TRBV30 and TRBJ1-6 provide the parts outside the CDR3, is SQTIHQWPATLVQPVGSPLSLECTVEGTSNPNLYWYRQAAGRGLQLLFYSVGIGQISSEVPQNLSASRPQDRQFILSSKKLLLSDSGFYLCAWTDGRGRNSPLHFGNGTRLTVT.

The chain joins TRBV2 to TRBJ1-5; 8 bases align to TRBD1. Germline CDR1 is SNHLY and CDR2 is FYNNEI. The CDR3 consists of 13 residues. V lost 7 bases to trimming and J lost 4 bases; unmatched junction nucleotides: 3. The CDR3: CASMTGANQPQHF. Here the CDR3 DNA reads TGTGCCAGCATGACAGGGGCTAATCAGCCCCAGCATTTT.